This passage covers 3 T cell receptor beta chains from one sample sequenced in a study of T cell repertoires in cytomegalovirus infection. Their cognate antigens are unknown. From the reads, TCRdb called clonotypes with MiXCR, one entry per CDR3 protein. The repertoire holds hundreds of thousands of distinct CDR3 sequences, with approximately 30% as singletons. This specimen consisted of cultured CD8+ T cells from PBMCs, obtained from culture after CMV antigen stimulation. Every receptor here comes from a human donor in good health (CMV status not recorded). Some clones in this sample may be carry-over from other donors' samples.

V and J are TRBV5-1 and TRBJ1-4; D remains unclear. CDR1 and CDR2 (germline): SGHRS, YFSETQ. V lost 4 bases and J 5 bases, leaving 9 bases between the germline ends. The CDR3 consists of 13 residues. The CDR3 is CASSLLGNEKLFF. CDR3 nucleotides: TGCGCCAGCAGCCTGCTGGGAAATGAAAAACTGTTTTTT.

Notes on this clonotype: The junction and the germline gene differ at one end; a read error may be behind it. The chain uses TRBV7-6 and TRBJ1-1; D unresolved. The CDR3 is 13 amino acids. CDR1 SGHVS and CDR2 FNYEAQ come from the germline V gene. In DNA, the CDR3 is TGTGTCAGCCGCCGAACGGTTGGCACTGAAGCTTTCTTT. Protein sequence: CVSRRTVGTEAFF.

This clonotype was observed a few times. The chain uses TRBV2 and TRBJ2-1; TRBD2 aligns across 11 bases. The length of the CDR3 is 15 residues. Germline V CDR1 and CDR2: SNHLY, FYNNEI. The junction had 9 bases not matched to a gene; V was cut back by 7 bases and J by 7 bases. This chain's CDR3 is CASNRVTSGVNEQFF. CDR3 in DNA: TGTGCCAGCAATCGGGTGACTAGCGGGGTAAATGAGCAGTTCTTC.